This record concerns one TCR beta chain sequence. The sample belongs to a study of T-cell reconstitution after alpha-beta-depleted transplantation in children. The CDR3 consists of 18 residues. The germline gives CDR1 MNHEY, CDR2 SVGAGI. The V end lost 0 bases, the J end lost 7 bases, and 22 bases lay between the germline ends. Unique molecular identifiers were used in preparing the TCRbeta library. TCRdb ran MiXCR on the PCR reads and lists one entry per CDR3 protein. Among fewer than 550,000 distinct CDR3 sequences listed, around 10% were seen once. The chain employs TRBV6-5 and TRBJ1-5; weak D call: TRBD1 (5 bases). The sequence was collected from a female patient aged 2 to 10 who had a stem cell transplant for aplastic anemia, so the T cells may come from the graft donor. The sample consisted of PBMCs, mostly from graft donor cells, taken 180 days after TCRalphabeta/CD19-depleted stem cell transplant. CDR3 bases: TGTGCCAGCAGTTACTCGATAGGAGCGGTCAGGGAAGGGCAGCCCCAGCATTTT. It encodes CASSYSIGAVREGQPQHF.